This T cell receptor beta chain was identified during a study of T cells in Graves' hyperthyroidism and ophthalmopathy. For this clonotype: Its antigen is not identified.

Newly diagnosed hyperthyroidism patients aged 18 to 65 years had disease lasting under 2 months. Uncontrolled infections, other autoimmune diseases, pregnancy or lactation led to exclusion of patients. Amplified TCR beta CDR3 regions derived from RNA transcripts. TCR CDR3 regions were first amplified by RT-PCR with HTBI primers. TCRdb reprocessed the multiplex PCR reads with MiXCR, giving one entry per CDR3 protein. This table holds roughly 580,000 distinct CDR3 sequences, just over 45% found once. Study-level results: Blood also contained most expanded thyroid clonotypes above 0.001.

The clonotype was recovered from a woman aged 18 to 35 with Graves' hyperthyroidism. Sequenced sample: peripheral blood or thyroid tissue (not recorded which).

CDR3: CSWQGSVYEQYF. The DNA for the CDR3 is TGCAGCTGGCAGGGGAGTGTCTACGAGCAGTACTTC. This rearrangement joins TRBV20-1 to TRBJ2-7, with D perhaps TRBD1 (6 bases). Germline CDR1 DFQATT, CDR2 SNEGSKA (reference sequence). The CDR3 extends over 12 amino acids.